What follows are 27 T cell receptor beta chains derived from one specimen sequenced in a study of response to subunit inactivated influenza vaccine (dated by TCRdb to the late 2010s). This specimen's time point label, interpreted: approximately 45 days after influenza vaccine administration. The method was RT-PCR. Sequencer: Illumina HiSeq 2500. Clones were called with MiXCR by TCRdb after fastp trimmed the public reads at Q25, and only in-frame beta chains were retained. When rows share a CDR3 protein, they turn into one entry using the most common DNA and genes. The sample table contains about 160,000 distinct CDR3 sequences; only one count was recorded for roughly a tenth of them. Roughly 12% of the sample rests with the top ten. The sequencing here drew on non-naive T cells sorted from PBMCs, taken about 6 weeks after vaccination. The sample's cell subset or site label is to be understood as: memory T cell fraction. Every receptor here comes from a man aged 45-60 years who received an inactivated influenza vaccine. Donor details come from another sample of the same person, matched by shared clones.

The CDR3 loop is CASSLSGEVDQFF. The DNA of the CDR3 is TGCGCCAGCAGCCTTTCCGGGGAGGTGGATCAGTTCTTC. V gene TRBV5-1 combines with J gene TRBJ2-1, with a possible D match to TRBD2 (6 bases). The CDR3 covers 13 residues. Germline V gives CDR1 SGHRS, CDR2 YFSETQ. The V end lost 4 bases, the J end lost 13 bases, and 18 bases lay between the germline ends. Full variable domain (remainder filled in from reference TRBV5-1 and TRBJ2-1): KAGVTQTPRYLIKTRGQQVTLSCSPISGHRSVSWYQQTPGQGLQFLFEYFSETQRNKGNFPGRFSGRQFSNSRSEMNVSTLELGDSALYLCASSLSGEVDQFFGPGTRLTVL.

V is TRBV6-1 and J is TRBJ1-6; no clear D. The CDR3 loop spans 13 amino acids. The germline V gene encodes CDR1 MNHNS and CDR2 SASEGT. Between the trimmed V and J ends, which lost 2 bases and 8 bases, there was a span of 7 bases. Here the CDR3 DNA reads TGTGCCAGCAGTGAATTTATGGATTCACCCCTCCACTTT. It translates to CASSEFMDSPLHF.

This clonotype was picked up many times. The chain recombines TRBV28 with TRBJ1-2; D is uncertain. This CDR3 is 12 amino acids long. CDR1 MDHEN and CDR2 SYDVKM come from the germline V gene. Trimming took 3 bases from V and 2 from J, leaving 4 bases between them. Here the CDR3 reads CASSLGNYGYTF. CDR3 bases: TGTGCCAGCAGTTTGGGGAACTATGGCTACACCTTC.

This clonotype was detected a few times. The chain recombines TRBV11-2 with TRBJ2-5; D may be TRBD1 or TRBD2 (6 bases each). This CDR3 has 16 residues. The V gene's germline CDR1 is SGHAT and CDR2 FQNNGV. The V end lost 4 bases, the J end lost 0 bases, and 15 bases lay between the germline ends. The CDR3 nucleotides read TGTGCCAGCAGCTCGGGGGCTAGCATTAACCAAGAGACCCAGTACTTC. It translates to CASSSGASINQETQYF.

This rearrangement joins TRBV9 to TRBJ2-5, with 9 bases fitting TRBD2. The germline CDR1 and CDR2 sequences are SGDLS and YYNGEE. This CDR3 comprises 17 residues. V dropped 0 bases and J dropped 1; count of bases not matched to a gene: 7. This CDR3 is CASSVGSLAGIQETQYF. The DNA of the CDR3 is TGTGCCAGCAGCGTAGGCAGTCTAGCGGGGATCCAAGAGACCCAGTACTTC.

The J gene is TRBJ2-3, the V gene TRBV5-6; 10 bases align to TRBD2. The CDR3 sequence is 17 residues long. Germline lookup yields CDR1 SGHDT and CDR2 YYEEEE. Germline trimming cut 5 bases from V and 0 bases from J; bases unmatched to any gene: 9. CDR3 region: CASRLRGSGRSTDTQYF. The CDR3 DNA reads TGTGCCAGCAGGTTGAGGGGTAGCGGGAGGAGCACAGATACGCAGTATTTT. Full variable domain (remainder filled in from reference TRBV5-6 and TRBJ2-3): DAGVTQSPTHLIKTRGQQVTLRCSPKSGHDTVSWYQQALGQGPQFIFQYYEEEERQRGNFPDRFSGHQFPNYSSELNVNALLLGDSALYLCASRLRGSGRSTDTQYFGPGTRLTVL.

This clonotype was counted only a few times. The rearrangement links TRBV20-1 to TRBJ2-7, with unresolved D. Germline V gene sequence: CDR1 DFQATT, CDR2 SNEGSKA (reference sequence). V was clipped by 6 bases and J by 1 base, with 16 bases between them. The CDR3 sequence is 14 residues long. CDR3 bases: TGCAGTGCCACCAGTATGGGCACGTCCTACGAGCAGTACTTC. Its protein product is CSATSMGTSYEQYF.

This chain links TRBV20-1 with TRBJ2-3, with unresolved D. In germline, CDR1 is DFQATT, CDR2 SNEGSKA (reference sequence). Trimming shortened V by 3 bases and J by 10 bases, and 14 bases separated the two germline ends. This CDR3 comprises 12 residues. The CDR3: CSASYLVGSQYF. The DNA for the CDR3 is TGCAGTGCTAGCTATTTGGTGGGGTCGCAGTATTTT.

In this sample, this clonotype turned up many times. V and J are TRBV11-2 and TRBJ2-3, with 9 nucleotides matching TRBD2. The ends lost 5 bases at V and 4 bases at J; junction bases unmatched: 10. Germline V lookup: CDR1 SGHAT, CDR2 FQNNGV. The CDR3 totals 16 residues. The CDR3 here is CASSPISGGISDTQYF. The CDR3 nucleotides are TGTGCCAGCAGCCCCATTAGCGGGGGAATATCAGATACGCAGTATTTT. The full variable domain, its missing parts supplied by reference TRBV11-2 and TRBJ2-3, is EAGVAQSPRYKIIEKRQSVAFWCNPISGHATLYWYQQILGQGPKLLIQFQNNGVVDDSQLPKDRFSAERLKGVDSTLKIQPAKLEDSAVYLCASSPISGGISDTQYFGPGTRLTVL.

The genes are TRBV28 and TRBJ2-4; 7 nucleotides agree with TRBD1. Germline CDR1 MDHEN, CDR2 SYDVKM. With V trimmed by 3 bases and J by 3 bases, 8 bases remained unmatched. The CDR3 consists of 16 residues. CDR3 in DNA: TGTGCCAGCAGTTTCTCAGGACAGGTCGACAAAAACATTCAGTACTTC. This sequence encodes CASSFSGQVDKNIQYF.

The J gene is TRBJ1-5, the V gene TRBV7-8; D is unclear. Trimming shortened V by 2 bases and J by 6 bases, and 8 bases separated the two germline ends. CDR1 is SGHVS and CDR2 is FQNEAQ in the germline V gene. The CDR3 runs 13 residues. The CDR3 loop reads CASSLYGGQPQHF. In nucleotides, the CDR3 is TGTGCCAGCAGCTTATATGGCGGTCAGCCCCAGCATTTT.

V gene TRBV5-1 combines with J gene TRBJ2-3; D unclear. The CDR3 loop spans 15 amino acids. V was trimmed by 4 bases and J by 0 bases, leaving 12 bases between them. Germline V gene sequence: CDR1 SGHRS, CDR2 YFSETQ. CDR3 sequence reads: CASSRGLASTDTQYF. In DNA form, the CDR3 reads TGCGCCAGCAGCCGAGGTTTAGCTAGCACAGATACGCAGTATTTT.

This clonotype appeared many times. V gene TRBV27 combines with J gene TRBJ1-1; 8 positions match TRBD1. The CDR3 has 14 residues. The germline V gene encodes CDR1 MNHEY and CDR2 SMNVEV (reference sequence). The V gene end was trimmed by 6 bases and the J gene end by 1 base; junction bases not matched to a gene: 4. In DNA form, the CDR3 reads TGTGCCAGCAGACTTGACAGGGGGAACACTGAAGCTTTCTTT. Its translation: CASRLDRGNTEAFF.

This clonotype came up once. This chain joins TRBV28 and TRBJ2-5; D is unclear. V shed 5 bases and J shed 1 base, with 8 bases lying between them. CDR3 length: 13 amino acids. CDR1 is MDHEN, CDR2 SYDVKM, per germline. The CDR3 is CASSGASQETQYF. The CDR3 nucleotides are TGTGCCAGCAGTGGTGCGTCCCAAGAGACCCAGTACTTC.

This clonotype has a handful of counts. The chain recombines TRBV20-1 with TRBJ1-3; D is possibly TRBD1 (5 bases). Germline V gives CDR1 DFQATT, CDR2 SNEGSKA (reference sequence). Trimming cost V 0 bases and J 2 bases, with 8 bases left between them. The CDR3 consists of 14 residues. The CDR3 sequence is CSARDSGAGNTIYF. CDR3 in DNA: TGCAGTGCTAGAGATTCGGGGGCTGGAAACACCATATATTTT.

The V gene is TRBV9, the J gene TRBJ2-1, with TRBD2 matching over 10 bases. The junction had 8 bases not matched to a gene; V was cut back by 3 bases and J by 5 bases. Germline CDR1 is SGDLS and CDR2 is YYNGEE. The CDR3 loop spans 16 amino acids. Here the CDR3 reads CASSGRWTSGHNEQFF. In DNA, the CDR3 is TGTGCCAGCAGCGGTCGATGGACTAGCGGACACAATGAGCAGTTCTTC.

This clonotype was counted a few times. The V and J genes are TRBV7-8 and TRBJ2-1; TRBD2 aligns across 7 bases. This CDR3 contains 15 residues. V gave up 2 bases and J gave up 6 bases; unmatched junction bases: 7. CDR1 is SGHVS and CDR2 is FQNEAQ in the germline V gene. Written as DNA, the CDR3 is TGTGCCAGCAGCTTACAGCGGGGATTTTTCAATGAGCAGTTCTTC. Protein product: CASSLQRGFFNEQFF.

This clonotype was picked up a small number of times. This chain connects TRBV4-3 to TRBJ2-3; D call uncertain. The germline V gene has CDR1 LGHNA and CDR2 YSLEER. CDR3 length: 14 residues. The V end lost 1 base, the J end lost 7 bases, and 12 bases lay between the germline ends. The CDR3 protein is CASSQVVVGYTQYF. CDR3 nucleotides: TGCGCCAGCAGCCAAGTCGTTGTAGGGTATACGCAGTATTTT.

The V call is TRBV6-1, the J call TRBJ1-2, with 9 nucleotides matching TRBD1. This CDR3 has 15 amino acids. V lost 6 bases, J lost 3 bases, and 8 bases stayed unmatched. Germline lookup yields CDR1 MNHNS and CDR2 SASEGT. CDR3 sequence (DNA): TGTGCCAGCAGACCACCCGGGACAGGGTACTATGGCTACACCTTC. This encodes CASRPPGTGYYGYTF.

The chain has TRBV19 and TRBJ2-1, with 9 bases lining up with TRBD2. With V trimmed by 3 bases and J by 4 bases, 13 bases remained unmatched. Germline loops: CDR1 LNHDA, CDR2 SQIVND (reference sequence). This CDR3 region has 18 residues. CDR3 sequence: CASSITPLAGGLYNEQFF. In DNA form, the CDR3 reads TGTGCCAGTAGTATTACCCCACTAGCGGGCGGGCTATACAATGAGCAGTTCTTC.

This clonotype came up many times. The gene calls are TRBV5-1 and TRBJ2-5, with TRBD1 as a possible D gene (6 bases). V shed 1 base and J shed 2 bases, with 12 bases lying between them. The CDR3 is 15 residues long. Looked up from germline, CDR1 is SGHRS and CDR2 is YFSETQ. The DNA of the CDR3 is TGCGCCAGCAGCTTGATGGGGACACGTCAAGAGACCCAGTACTTC. It yields the protein CASSLMGTRQETQYF.

This clonotype was seen at least ten times. This sequence joins TRBV14 and TRBJ2-1; TRBD2 aligns across 9 bases. The V gene's germline CDR1 is SGHDN and CDR2 FVKESK. V gave up 4 bases and J gave up 6 bases; unmatched junction bases: 7. The CDR3 has 15 residues. CDR3 sequence: CASSLSSGAFNEQFF. In DNA, the CDR3 is TGTGCCAGCAGCCTTTCTAGCGGGGCATTCAATGAGCAGTTCTTC.

This clonotype was detected ten times or more. This chain joins TRBV6-5 and TRBJ2-5; D may be TRBD1 (6 bases). V lost 4 bases, J lost 5 bases, and 20 bases lay in between. Germline lookup yields CDR1 MNHEY and CDR2 SVGAGI. This CDR3 spans 16 amino acids. The CDR3 region is CASSFLTTGLGETQYF. The CDR3 DNA sequence: TGTGCCAGCAGTTTCCTAACCACAGGGTTGGGGGAGACCCAGTACTTC.

Only a few counts were recorded for this clonotype. This chain uses TRBV6-1 with TRBJ1-2; unclear D gene. CDR1 is MNHNS, CDR2 SASEGT, per germline. The CDR3 loop spans 13 amino acids. V shed 8 bases and J shed 4 bases, with 14 bases lying between them. CDR3 sequence reads: CASGKLGTYGYTF. In nucleotides, the CDR3 is TGTGCCAGCGGAAAGTTGGGAACCTATGGCTACACCTTC.

This clonotype has only a few counts. V gene TRBV20-1 combines with J gene TRBJ2-7; D may be TRBD1 or TRBD2 (5 bases each). Trimming cost V 3 bases and J 5 bases, with 23 bases left between them. Germline V lookup: CDR1 DFQATT, CDR2 SNEGSKA (reference sequence). This CDR3 has 16 residues. Here the CDR3 reads CSASYFMVSGLDEQYF. In DNA, the CDR3 is TGCAGTGCTAGTTATTTTATGGTATCGGGGCTCGACGAGCAGTACTTC.

The chain links TRBV3-1 to TRBJ1-3, with D uncertain. Between the trimmed V and J ends, which lost 1 base and 7 bases, there was a span of 11 bases. The length of the CDR3 is 14 residues. From germline, CDR1 is LGHDT and CDR2 YNNKEL (reference sequence). The CDR3: CASSQGDLRNTIYF. The CDR3 bases are TGTGCCAGCAGCCAAGGTGATTTGAGGAACACCATATATTTT.

The V gene is TRBV2, the J gene TRBJ1-4, with TRBD1 matching over 8 bases. V shed 7 bases and J 3 bases; nucleotides not matched to a gene: 7. Germline CDR1 and CDR2: SNHLY and FYNNEI. The CDR3 spans 15 residues. CDR3 sequence reads: CASTTPGQANEKLFF. For the CDR3, the DNA is TGTGCCAGCACCACCCCGGGACAGGCTAATGAAAAACTGTTTTTT.